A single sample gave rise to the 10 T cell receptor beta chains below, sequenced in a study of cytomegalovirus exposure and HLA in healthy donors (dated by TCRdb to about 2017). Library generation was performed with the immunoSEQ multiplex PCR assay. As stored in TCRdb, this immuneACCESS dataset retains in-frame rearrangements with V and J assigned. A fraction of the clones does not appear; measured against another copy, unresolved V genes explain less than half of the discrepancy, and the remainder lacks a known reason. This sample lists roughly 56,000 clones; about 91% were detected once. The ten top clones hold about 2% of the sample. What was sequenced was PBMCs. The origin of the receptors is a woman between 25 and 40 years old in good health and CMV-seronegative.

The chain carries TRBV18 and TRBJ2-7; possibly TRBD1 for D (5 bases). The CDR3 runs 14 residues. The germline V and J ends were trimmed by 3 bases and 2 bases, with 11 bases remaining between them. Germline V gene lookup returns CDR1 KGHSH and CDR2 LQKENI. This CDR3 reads CASSPLAGPYEQYF. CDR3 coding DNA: TGTGCCAGCTCACCCCTGGCAGGGCCCTACGAGCAGTACTTC.

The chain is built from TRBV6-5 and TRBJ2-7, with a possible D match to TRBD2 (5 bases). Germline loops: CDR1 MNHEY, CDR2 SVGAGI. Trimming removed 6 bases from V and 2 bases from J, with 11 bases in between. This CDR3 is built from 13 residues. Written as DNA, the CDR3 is TGTGCCAGCAGCCAGGCGGGCACCTACGAGCAGTACTTC. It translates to CASSQAGTYEQYF.

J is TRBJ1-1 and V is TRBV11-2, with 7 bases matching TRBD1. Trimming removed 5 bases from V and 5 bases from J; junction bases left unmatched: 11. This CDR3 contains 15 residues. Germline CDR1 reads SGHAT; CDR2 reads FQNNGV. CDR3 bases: TGTGCCAGCAGCGACACGACGACAGGGCAAACTGAAGCTTTCTTT. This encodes CASSDTTTGQTEAFF.

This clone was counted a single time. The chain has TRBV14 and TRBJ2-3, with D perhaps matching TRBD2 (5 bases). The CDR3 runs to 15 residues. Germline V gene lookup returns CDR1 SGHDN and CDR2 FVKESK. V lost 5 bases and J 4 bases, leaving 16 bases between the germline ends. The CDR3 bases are TGTGCCAGCAGCTTCGGGAAACACCCCCCAGATACGCAGTATTTT. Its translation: CASSFGKHPPDTQYF.

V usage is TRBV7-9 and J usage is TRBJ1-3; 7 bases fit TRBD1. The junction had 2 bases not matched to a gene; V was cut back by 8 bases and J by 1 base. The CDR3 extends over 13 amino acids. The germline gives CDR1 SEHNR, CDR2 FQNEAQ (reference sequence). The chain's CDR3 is CASVQGSGNTIYF. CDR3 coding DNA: TGTGCCAGCGTACAGGGGTCTGGAAACACCATATATTTT.

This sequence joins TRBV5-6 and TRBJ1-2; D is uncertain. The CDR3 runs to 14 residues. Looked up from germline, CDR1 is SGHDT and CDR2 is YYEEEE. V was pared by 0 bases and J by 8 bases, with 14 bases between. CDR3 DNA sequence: TGTGCCAGCAGCTTGGACGATCCCCGGGGAGGCTACACCTTC. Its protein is CASSLDDPRGGYTF.

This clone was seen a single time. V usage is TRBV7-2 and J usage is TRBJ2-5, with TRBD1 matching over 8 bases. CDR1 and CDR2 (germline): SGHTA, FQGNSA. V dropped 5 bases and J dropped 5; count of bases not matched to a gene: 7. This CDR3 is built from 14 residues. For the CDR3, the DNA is TGTGCCAGCAGCACAGGACAGGGATCGGAGACCCAGTACTTC. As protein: CASSTGQGSETQYF.

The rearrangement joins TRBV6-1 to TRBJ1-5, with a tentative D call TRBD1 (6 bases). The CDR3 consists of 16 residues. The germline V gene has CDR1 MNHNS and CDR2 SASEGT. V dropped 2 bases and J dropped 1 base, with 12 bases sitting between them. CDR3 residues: CASSEREGVSNQPQHF. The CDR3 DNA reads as TGTGCCAGCAGTGAAAGGGAGGGGGTGAGCAATCAGCCCCAGCATTTT.

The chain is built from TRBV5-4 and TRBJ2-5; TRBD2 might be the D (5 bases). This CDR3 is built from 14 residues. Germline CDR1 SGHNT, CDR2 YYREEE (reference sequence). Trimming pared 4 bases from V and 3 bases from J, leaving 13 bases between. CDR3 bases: TGTGCCAGCAGCCCAGAGTACGGGAAAGAGACCCAGTACTTC. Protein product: CASSPEYGKETQYF.

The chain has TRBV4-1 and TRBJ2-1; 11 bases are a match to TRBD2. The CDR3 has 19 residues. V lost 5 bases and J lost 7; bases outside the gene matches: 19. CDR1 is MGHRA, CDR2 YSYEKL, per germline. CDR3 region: CASSKGDHIAGGPSNEQFF. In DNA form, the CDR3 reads TGCGCCAGCAGCAAAGGGGATCACATAGCGGGAGGGCCTTCGAATGAGCAGTTCTTC.